These 15 T cell receptor beta chains came from one sample sequenced in a study of Tregs in tolerant kidney transplant recipients. Using immunoSEQ multiplex PCR, the repertoire was profiled, and TCRdb retains in-frame clones only, with some absent. The sample's table shows approximately 6,600 clones. The nonmyeloablative bone marrow transplants came from related graft donors, with transient mixed chimerism. This material consisted of CD8+ T cells from blood (PBMCs), taken 12 months after the transplant. These receptors all stem from a human patient who received a combined kidney and bone marrow transplant. Part of the T cells may come from the graft donor.

To note about this clone: The read ends 3 residues early relative to the CDR3; the germline J gene fills the gap. J is TRBJ2-1 and V is TRBV19; the match to TRBD2 covers 9 bases. The V and J ends lost 8 bases and 4 bases, in that order; junction bases with no gene match: 3. The CDR3 totals 13 residues. From germline, CDR1 is LNHDA and CDR2 SQIVND (reference sequence). CDR3 in amino acids: CASGLAGYNEQFF. Incomplete CDR3 DNA: TGTGCCAGTGGGCTAGCGGGATACAATGAG.

Worth noting for this clone: The CDR3 is cut off 3 residues early in the read; its end comes from the germline J gene. The rearrangement links TRBV6-2 or TRBV6-3 to TRBJ1-5; 8 bases are shared with TRBD1. The CDR3 loop spans 15 amino acids. Germline CDR1 reads MNHEY; CDR2 reads SVGEGT. After removal of 0 bases from V and 3 bases from J, the junction contained 1 base not matched to a gene. CDR3 amino acids: CASSYSGQVNQPQHF. The CDR3 DNA, read in part, is TGTGCCAGCAGTTACTCGGGACAGGTCAATCAGCCC.

Note on this clone: The read ends 3 residues before the CDR3 terminus; that terminus is restored from the germline J gene. The genes are TRBV6-4 and TRBJ2-7; the match to TRBD1 covers 7 bases. The CDR3 extends over 13 amino acids. Unmatched junction bases numbered 6, after V lost 4 bases and J lost 6 bases. Germline lookup yields CDR1 MRHNA and CDR2 SNTAGT. The sequenced part of the CDR3 DNA is TGTGCCAGCAGTGCCGGGACAGCAACCGAG. As protein: CASSAGTATE. The whole CDR3 is CASSAGTATEQYF.

To note about this clone: The read terminates 3 residues before the CDR3 end, so the remaining end is supplied by the germline J gene. This chain links TRBV27 with TRBJ2-3; D is ambiguous. Germline lookup yields CDR1 MNHEY and CDR2 SMNVEV (reference sequence). The CDR3 loop spans 17 amino acids. The ends were cut back, 5 bases at V and 0 bases at J, with 18 bases in the middle. CDR3 bases read: TGTGCCAGCAGTCTCATACCTAGTGCGGCGAGCACAGATACG. The encoded protein is CASSLIPSAASTDT. The complete CDR3 sequence is CASSLIPSAASTDTQYF.

A word on this clone: Sequencing ends 3 residues short of the CDR3 end; the germline J gene provides the rest. V usage is TRBV3-1 (or the pseudogene TRBV3-2) and J usage is TRBJ2-1, with 10 positions matching TRBD2. This CDR3 has 16 residues. Germline CDR1 and CDR2: LGHDT and YNNKEL (reference sequence). The ends lost 3 bases at V and 1 base at J; junction bases unmatched: 3. This CDR3 is CASSQLAGVSYNEQFF. CDR3 DNA (partial): TGTGCCAGCAGCCAGCTAGCGGGAGTGTCCTACAATGAG.

As to this clone: The read is 3 residues too short to cover the CDR3 end, so that end is filled in from the germline J gene. The chain links TRBV29-1 to TRBJ2-2; 10 bases agree with TRBD1. The CDR3 sequence is 14 residues long. Germline V CDR1 and CDR2: SQVTM, ANQGSEA. The ends lost 6 bases at V and 6 bases at J; junction bases unmatched: 7. The CDR3 DNA, read in part, is TGCAGCGTCAACCCCGGGACAGGGGCCGGGGAG. This sequence encodes CSVNPGTGAGE. The entire CDR3 protein reads CSVNPGTGAGELFF.

On this clone itself: The read gets to within 3 residues of the CDR3 end, and the germline J gene fills in the rest. V usage is TRBV7-9 and J usage is TRBJ2-3, with a possible D match to TRBD1 (5 bases). Germline values: CDR1 SEHNR, CDR2 FQNEAQ (reference sequence). This CDR3 is 13 amino acids long. V was pared by 4 bases and J by 4 bases, with 9 bases between. The CDR3 sequence: CASSSRVSDTQYF. The sequenced part of the CDR3 DNA is TGTGCCAGCAGCTCCAGGGTGTCAGATACG.

Concerning this clone: The read ends 3 residues shy of where the CDR3 ends; the end is completed using the germline J gene. This chain uses TRBV20-1 with TRBJ1-3; the D gene is possibly TRBD1 (5 bases). V was shortened by 4 bases and J by 0 bases, with 16 bases between the two germline ends. Germline V lookup: CDR1 DFQATT, CDR2 SNEGSKA (reference sequence). The CDR3 spans 16 residues. The chain's CDR3 is CSAKYWAGSSGNTIYF. Partial CDR3 DNA: TGCAGTGCTAAGTATTGGGCAGGGAGCTCTGGAAACACC.

As regards this clone: Coverage ceases 3 residues before the CDR3 finishes, and the germline J gene fills in the end. This sequence joins TRBV7-3 and TRBJ2-7; D is perhaps TRBD2 (6 bases). Germline values: CDR1 SGHTA, CDR2 FQGTGA. The CDR3 has 13 amino acids. The V and J ends lost 3 bases and 3 bases respectively, with 9 bases between them. The CDR3 DNA, read in part, is TGTGCCAGCAGCTTCGGGGGTGGCTACGAG. As protein: CASSFGGGYE. The entire CDR3 is CASSFGGGYEQYF.

As regards this clone: Read coverage stops 3 residues before the CDR3 terminus; the germline J gene supplies the remainder. V and J are TRBV10-3 and TRBJ2-5; 8 bases agree with TRBD2. Trimming took 2 bases from V and 4 from J; bases not matched to a gene: 12. CDR3 length: 17 amino acids. In germline, CDR1 is ENHRY, CDR2 SYGVKD. The part of the CDR3 DNA that was read is TGTGCCATCAGTGAGACGGGGGGGCCCAAAGTCGGAGAGACC. Translating gives CAISETGGPKVGET. The complete CDR3 sequence is CAISETGGPKVGETQYF.

As concerns this clone: The read halts 3 residues ahead of the CDR3 end, with the missing end drawn from the germline J gene. This chain joins TRBV11-2 and TRBJ2-7, with 7 bases matching TRBD2. Germline V gene lookup returns CDR1 SGHAT and CDR2 FQNNGV. The CDR3 is made up of 15 amino acids. With V trimmed by 3 bases and J by 4 bases, 9 bases remained unmatched. The sequenced CDR3 bases are TGTGCCAGCAGCTTTGCTGCGGGAGAGAGATACGAG. Residues: CASSFAAGERYE. The full CDR3 protein reads CASSFAAGERYEQYF.

Notes on this clone: The read finishes 3 residues shy of the CDR3 end, and the germline J gene is used to complete it. The rearrangement joins TRBV6-1 to TRBJ2-1, with 7 bases that match TRBD1. V lost 2 bases to trimming and J lost 6 bases; unmatched junction nucleotides: 7. CDR1 MNHNS and CDR2 SASEGT come from the germline V gene. The CDR3 contains 15 residues. CDR3 region: CASSESLAGGNEQFF. The CDR3 bases that were read are TGTGCCAGCAGTGAATCTCTGGCAGGGGGCAATGAG.

Details on this clone: The CDR3 end is not reached by the read, which stops 3 residues before it; the germline J gene fills it in. V and J are TRBV7-9 and TRBJ2-1; D is possibly TRBD2 (6 bases). CDR1 and CDR2 (germline): SEHNR, FQNEAQ (reference sequence). Deletions cut 3 bases from V and 3 bases from J, with 12 bases between. CDR3 length: 15 amino acids. The CDR3 DNA, read in part, is TGTGCCAGCAGCTTGACCCCGACTAGCTACAATGAG. Its translation is CASSLTPTSYNE. In full, the CDR3 is CASSLTPTSYNEQFF.

To note about this clone: The read falls 3 residues short of the CDR3 end, and the missing part is taken from the germline J gene. The gene calls are TRBV6-2 or TRBV6-3 and TRBJ1-5; D unresolved. Deletions cut 10 bases from V and 2 bases from J, with 12 bases between. Germline V gene data show CDR1 as MNHEY and CDR2 as SVGEGT. CDR3 length: 13 residues. The CDR3 DNA, read in part, is TGTGCCACAAGGCGGGGAGGCAATCAGCCC. Amino acid sequence: CATRRGGNQP. The CDR3 in full is CATRRGGNQPQHF.

Notes on this clone: The read terminates 3 residues before the CDR3 end, so the remaining end is supplied by the germline J gene. V and J are TRBV7-9 and TRBJ2-2; 10 nucleotides match TRBD2. From germline, CDR1 is SEHNR and CDR2 FQNEAQ (reference sequence). Trimming removed 5 bases from V and 5 bases from J; junction bases left unmatched: 5. This CDR3 has 15 amino acids. CDR3 DNA (partial): TGTGCCAGCAGCCCTCCGGGACTAGCGACCGGGGAG. It yields the protein CASSPPGLATGE. The entire CDR3 reads CASSPPGLATGELFF.